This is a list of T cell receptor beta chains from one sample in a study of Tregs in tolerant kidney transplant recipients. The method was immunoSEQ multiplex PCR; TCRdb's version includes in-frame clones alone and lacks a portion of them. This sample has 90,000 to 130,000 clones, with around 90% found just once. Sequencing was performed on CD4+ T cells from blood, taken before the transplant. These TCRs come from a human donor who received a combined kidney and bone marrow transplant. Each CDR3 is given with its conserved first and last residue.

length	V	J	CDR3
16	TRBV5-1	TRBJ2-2	CASSSLRTGNTGELFF
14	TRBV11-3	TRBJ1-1	CASSLGTGNTEAFF
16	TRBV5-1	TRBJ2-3	CASSALSGGATDTQYF
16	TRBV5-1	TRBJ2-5	CASSLDLSGGAKTQYF
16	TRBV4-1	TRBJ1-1	CASSQDQDSLNTEAFF
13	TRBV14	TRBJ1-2	CASSQNRGYGYTF
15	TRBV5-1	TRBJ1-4	CASSLPGVGDEKLFF
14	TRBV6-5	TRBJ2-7	CASRPVGPRYEQYF
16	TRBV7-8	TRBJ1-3	CASSPPRGVAGNTIYF
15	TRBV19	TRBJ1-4	CASKGVLATNEKLFF
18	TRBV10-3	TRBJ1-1	CAISALGDRKSFGSEAFF
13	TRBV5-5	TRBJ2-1	CASSAGSDNEQFF
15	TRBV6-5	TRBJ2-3	CASSYSAGTGDTQYF
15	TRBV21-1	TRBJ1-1	CASSKDRGGNTEAFF
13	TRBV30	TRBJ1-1	CACLTRGNTEAFF
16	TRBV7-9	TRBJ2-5	CASSLEGGAFGETQYF
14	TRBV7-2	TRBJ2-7	CASSLRGGAYEQYF
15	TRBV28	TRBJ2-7	CASSLIGTGFYEQYF
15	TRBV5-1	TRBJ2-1	CASSSGQLSYNEQFF
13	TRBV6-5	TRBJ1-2	CASSPQGAGGYTF
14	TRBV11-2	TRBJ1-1	CASSRGQGNTEAFF
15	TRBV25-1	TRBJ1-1	CASSSGTGFNTEAFF
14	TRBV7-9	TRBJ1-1	CASSDLNPGTEAFF
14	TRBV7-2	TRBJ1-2	CASSSDQGFGGYTF